This T cell receptor (beta chain) stems from a study of CD8 T cells in ankylosing spondylitis (dated by TCRdb to 2016 to 2017). Concerning the study at large: T cell receptor beta repertoires were profiled in healthy donors and ankylosing spondylitis patients so that disease-linked TCR variants could be found. In total, the full study cohort was made up of roughly 110 healthy donors and 25 to 30 ankylosing spondylitis patients. Peripheral blood was sampled, and synovial fluid was additionally collected from ankylosing spondylitis patients. What the authors observed across the whole study: A TCR beta motif made up of several highly homologous amino acid variants appeared to be characteristic of blood from ankylosing spondylitis patients. The disease-linked clones showed a CD8+ phenotype and occurred at relatively low frequencies in peripheral blood. Some TCR beta motif variants had previously been reported in synovial fluid and blood of reactive arthritis patients, which suggested common disease-initiation mechanisms. The disease-linked clones were reported as significantly enriched in matched synovial fluid samples from ankylosing spondylitis patients.

The germline V gene specifies SGHRS as CDR1 and YFSETQ as CDR2. From the cysteine up to the phenylalanine, the CDR3 has a length of 15 residues. The kept DNA is CDR3 alone, 45 bases in frame from the first base. V and J are trimmed by 2 bases and 2 bases, and the gene matches miss 2 bases of the junction. This clonotype has at least ten counts. Which antigen it targets is not known. There are no base qualities to consult, and no much larger clone falls within one base. TCRdb records Illumina HiSeq 2500 as the sequencer. Quantitative 5'-RACE with molecular barcodes was used to prepare TCR beta libraries. For the original study's pipeline: A new computational method, built on a probabilistic model of VDJ rearrangement, was used to identify disease-linked TCR variants. The public reads were reprocessed in TCRdb via fastp at Q25 and MiXCR, keeping in-frame beta chains. When rows share a CDR3 protein, they turn into one entry using the most common DNA and genes. V and J calls and clone size were set by TCRdb, not the authors. The sample data list more than 400,000 distinct CDR3 sequences, and 5.3% of these were observed just once. Approximately 3.5% of the sample goes to the ten largest clones.

This TCR was sampled from a male donor with ankylosing spondylitis. The chain was built from TRBV5-1 and TRBJ2-1; TRBD2 aligns with 9 central bases. Material for sequencing was blood, either unsorted or a sorted T cell fraction (not recorded which). The CDR3 is CASSFGGGAYNEQFF. In nucleotides, the sequence is TGCGCCAGCAGCTTCGGCGGGGGGGCCTACAATGAGCAGTTCTTC.